This TCR beta chain was retrieved from a study of blood T cells in healthy people across ages. A second PCR of 7 to 11 cycles used a sample-barcoded 5' primer and a J-beta primer mix. TCRdb itself ran the 5' RACE reads through MiXCR, one entry per CDR3 protein. Of fewer than 950,000 distinct CDR3 sequences listed, roughly 34% are singletons. After removal of 3 bases from V and 6 bases from J, the junction contained 7 bases not matched to a gene. From germline, CDR1 is DFQATT and CDR2 SNEGSKA (reference sequence). The CDR3 covers 14 residues. The chain recombines TRBV20-1 with TRBJ2-3; 9 nucleotides line up with TRBD1. The source material was blood. The TCR sequence derives from a man aged 18 to 30 in good health. CDR3 nucleotide sequence: TGCAGTGCTAGGGACAGGGGCCCCAGGGATACGCAGTATTTT. This encodes CSARDRGPRDTQYF.